These 17 T cell receptor beta chains were all obtained from the same sample, sequenced in a study of T cells in localized non-small cell lung cancer. Measured with immunoSEQ multiplex PCR; TCRdb has only the in-frame clones, and not every one. The repertoire holds 5,500 to 7,500 clones, approximately 88% seen once, with roughly 17% in the top ten. The sequencing used peripheral blood, collected before any cancer treatment. The receptor set was obtained from a male donor at least 60 years old with stage I lung adenocarcinoma.

V is TRBV9 and J is TRBJ1-3; D possibly corresponds to TRBD1 (6 bases). CDR3 length: 14 amino acids. With 2 bases removed from V and 4 bases from J, the gap between germline ends came to 10 bases. Per germline, CDR1 SGDLS and CDR2 YYNGEE. CDR3 DNA: TGTGCCAGCAGCGTCCGGACAGCCGGAAACACCATATATTTT. Its protein product is CASSVRTAGNTIYF. The whole variable domain, remainder taken from reference TRBV9 and TRBJ1-3, is DSGVTQTPKHLITATGQRVTLRCSPRSGDLSVYWYQQSLDQGLQFLIQYYNGEERAKGNILERFSAQQFPDLHSELNLSSLELGDSALYFCASSVRTAGNTIYFGEGSWLTVV.

Comments on this clone: Other DNA sequences of this sample code for an identical CDR3. The rearrangement joins TRBV9 to TRBJ2-3; D unresolved. Germline loops: CDR1 SGDLS, CDR2 YYNGEE. The CDR3 is 15 residues long. V was pared by 0 bases and J by 6 bases, with 14 bases between. The CDR3 sequence is CASSVASPNPDTQYF. The DNA for the CDR3 is TGTGCCAGCAGCGTAGCAAGTCCGAATCCGGATACGCAGTATTTT.

The genes are TRBV5-4 and TRBJ2-7; possibly TRBD1 or TRBD2 for D (5 bases each). The germline V gene encodes CDR1 SGHNT and CDR2 YYREEE (reference sequence). This CDR3 region has 13 residues. V gave up 0 bases and J gave up 12 bases, with 16 bases separating them. The CDR3 sequence: CASSLVGRDGPYV. The CDR3 nucleotides are TGTGCCAGCAGCTTGGTAGGCCGGGACGGTCCGTACGTC.

This clone was detected only a few times. The V call is TRBV2, the J call TRBJ2-7; D unclear. The CDR3 contains 13 residues. CDR1 SNHLY and CDR2 FYNNEI come from the germline V gene. Deletions cut 8 bases from V and 0 bases from J, with 11 bases between. The CDR3 loop is CASQGLSSYEQYF. CDR3 nucleotide sequence: TGTGCCAGCCAAGGATTGAGCTCCTACGAGCAGTACTTC.

This chain connects TRBV7-2 to TRBJ1-1; D call uncertain. This CDR3 has 15 amino acids. V gave up 5 bases and J gave up 0 bases, with 13 bases separating them. Germline assignment: CDR1 SGHTA and CDR2 FQGNSA. The CDR3 DNA sequence: TGTGCCAGCAGCACGAACGGTGCCATGAACACTGAAGCTTTCTTT. Encoded protein: CASSTNGAMNTEAFF.

The DNA of the CDR3 is TGTGCCAGCAGTTTTGGGGGCGGGTGGCAGCCCCAGCATTTT. Translated, it gives CASSFGGGWQPQHF. This chain uses TRBV27 with TRBJ1-5; maybe TRBD1 (6 bases). The V gene lost 3 bases and the J gene lost 7 bases, with 13 bases spanning the gap. From germline, CDR1 is MNHEY and CDR2 SMNVEV (reference sequence). The CDR3 consists of 14 residues.

V usage is TRBV6-1 and J usage is TRBJ1-1, with D perhaps matching TRBD1 (5 bases). Germline loops: CDR1 MNHNS, CDR2 SASEGT. V lost 4 bases, J lost 5 bases, and 14 bases lay in between. The CDR3 runs 14 residues. This CDR3 is CASSGPPEGTEAFF. In DNA form, the CDR3 reads TGTGCCAGCAGTGGACCTCCGGAGGGGACTGAAGCTTTCTTT.

Turning to this clone: A read error may produce the germline difference seen at one junction end. The chain carries TRBV19 and TRBJ2-2; 9 bases fit TRBD2. CDR1 is LNHDA, CDR2 SQIVND, per germline (reference sequence). This CDR3 is built from 14 residues. The CDR3 spells CAGSGSANTGELFF. The CDR3 DNA reads as TGTGCCGGTAGCGGGAGCGCGAACACCGGGGAGCTGTTTTTT.

The chain uses TRBV7-2 and TRBJ1-1; no reliable D call. The CDR3 is 15 residues long. Trimming took 1 base from V and 1 from J, leaving 10 bases between them. Germline lookup yields CDR1 SGHTA and CDR2 FQGNSA. CDR3 protein: CASSLVYGANTEAFF. The CDR3, as DNA: TGTGCCAGCAGCTTAGTATACGGAGCGAACACTGAAGCTTTCTTT.

In its sample, this clone was seen once. The CDR3 DNA is TGTGCCATCAGTGAGGGGACTAATGAGCAGTTCTTC. Its protein is CAISEGTNEQFF. The chain links TRBV10-3 to TRBJ2-1, with D possibly TRBD2 on 6 matching bases. Germline loops: CDR1 ENHRY, CDR2 SYGVKD. V lost 2 bases and J lost 7, with 6 bases in between. The CDR3 consists of 12 residues.

V and J are TRBV7-3 and TRBJ2-2; no firm D call. Per germline, CDR1 SGHTA and CDR2 FQGTGA. The CDR3 contains 14 residues. Trimming shortened V by 6 bases and J by 1 base, and 9 bases separated the two germline ends. CDR3 nucleotide sequence: TGTGCCAGCAGTTCGACAAAGAACACCGGGGAGCTGTTTTTT. Its translation: CASSSTKNTGELFF.

This chain uses TRBV6-5 with TRBJ1-5, with D possibly being TRBD1 (6 bases). The germline V gene has CDR1 MNHEY and CDR2 SVGAGI. Deletions cut 2 bases from V and 4 bases from J, with 12 bases between. The CDR3 extends over 15 amino acids. The CDR3 region is CASSYGAGANQPQHF. In DNA form, the CDR3 reads TGTGCCAGCAGTTACGGGGCAGGGGCGAATCAGCCCCAGCATTTT.

This chain uses TRBV4-1 with TRBJ2-5; 8 bases map to TRBD2. V shed 1 base and J 1 base; nucleotides not matched to a gene: 5. Germline V gives CDR1 MGHRA, CDR2 YSYEKL. The CDR3 has 16 residues. The CDR3 loop is CASSQGRGGLQETQYF. In DNA form, the CDR3 reads TGCGCCAGCAGCCAAGGTCGCGGGGGGCTCCAAGAGACCCAGTACTTC.

The chain carries TRBV1 and TRBJ1-1; the table's D call of TRBD1 was not tested on the DNA. TRBV1 is a pseudogene segment. The CDR3 covers 15 residues. The CDR3 reads CTSSRLGQGNTEAFF. The CDR3 bases are TGCACCAGCAGCCGTTTGGGACAGGGGAATACTGAAGCTTTCTTT.

Turning to this clone: The junction does not match germline at one end; this may be a read error. V is TRBV7-7 and J is TRBJ2-3, with 10 bases matching TRBD2. CDR1 and CDR2 (germline): SSHAT, FNYEAQ (reference sequence). The CDR3 is 17 amino acids. This CDR3 is CASSLGARTSGMQTQYF. The CDR3 DNA follows: TGTGCTAGCAGCTTAGGCGCAAGAACTAGCGGGATGCAGACGCAGTATTTT.

The V and J genes are TRBV9 and TRBJ2-1; the D is unclear. Germline CDR1 is SGDLS and CDR2 is YYNGEE. The CDR3 loop spans 15 amino acids. The V gene lost 0 bases and the J gene lost 0 bases, with 7 bases spanning the gap. CDR3 DNA sequence: TGTGCCAGCAGCGTAGGCAGGAGCTCCTACAATGAGCAGTTCTTC. As protein: CASSVGRSSYNEQFF.

The chain links TRBV6-5 to TRBJ1-2; 10 nucleotides agree with TRBD1. CDR3 length equals 14 residues. J lost 3 bases, V lost 4 bases, and 2 bases had no gene match. Germline lookup yields CDR1 MNHEY and CDR2 SVGAGI. The CDR3 DNA is TGTGCCAGCAGTTCCGGGACAGGGGACTATGGCTACACCTTC. This translates into CASSSGTGDYGYTF.